This T cell receptor (beta chain) was retrieved from a study of CD8+ T cells in alopecia areata. Study findings and constraints: Scalp sequencing captures resident alphabeta T cells of normal skin too. In patients, TCRs were shared less clearly than in mice, and HLA may possibly be involved. Lesional scalp exceeded normal scalp in clonality, especially in alopecia totalis/universalis.

As for this clone: Its antigen is undetermined. The same CDR3 is also encoded by other DNA sequences in this sample.

PBMCs were stained for CD3, CD4 and CD8, and CD4+ and CD8+ T cells were sorted. RNA was isolated and reverse transcribed to cDNA, the sequencing template. Here immunoSEQ multiplex PCR was the method, and the copy in TCRdb shows in-frame clones only, minus some. The table has roughly 120,000 clones, roughly two thirds seen once. The length of the CDR3 is 14 residues. The V gene's germline CDR1 is GTSNPN and CDR2 SVGIG (reference sequence). The V and J ends lost 0 bases and 1 base respectively, with 9 bases between them. The receptor was isolated from a human donor in good health. This chain links TRBV30 with TRBJ1-1, with TRBD1 as a possible D gene (5 bases). Sequenced: CD4+ T cells sorted from blood. CDR3 DNA: TGTGCCTGGAGTGTAGGGACGGGGAACACTGAAGCTTTCTTT. Residues: CAWSVGTGNTEAFF. Complete variable domain (other parts from reference TRBV30 and TRBJ1-1): SQTIHQWPATLVQPVGSPLSLECTVEGTSNPNLYWYRQAAGRGLQLLFYSVGIGQISSEVPQNLSASRPQDRQFILSSKKLLLSDSGFYLCAWSVGTGNTEAFFGQGTRLTVV.